These 26 T cell receptor beta chains were all obtained from the same sample, sequenced in a study of blood T cells in healthy people across ages. Sample-barcoded 5' priming and a J-beta primer mix drove a second PCR of 7 to 11 cycles. TCRdb used MiXCR to reprocess the 5' RACE reads, holding one entry per CDR3 protein. The sample consists of 1.8 million or so distinct CDR3 sequences, roughly two fifths of them appearing once. Sample: blood. The receptors were gathered from a human donor in good health.

The chain links TRBV5-5 to TRBJ2-7; TRBD1 is a possible D gene (6 bases). V was trimmed by 6 bases and J by 9 bases, leaving 25 bases between them. This CDR3 contains 15 residues. Germline CDR1 is SGHKS and CDR2 is YYEKEE (reference sequence). DNA for the CDR3: TGTGCCAGCAACTTTGGAAGACAGGTGGACACTGGGCAGTACTTC. Its protein is CASNFGRQVDTGQYF.

For the CDR3, the DNA is TGTGCCAGCAGTAAAGAGGGGGTGCGGCAGTACTTC. It translates to CASSKEGVRQYF. The V and J genes are TRBV25-1 and TRBJ2-5; a weak D match, TRBD1 (6 bases). This CDR3 is built from 12 residues. CDR1 and CDR2 (germline): MGHDK, SYGVNS. V lost 5 bases and J 11 bases, leaving 15 bases between the germline ends.

This clonotype was seen a few times. The CDR3 coding sequence is TGTGCCAGCAGCCAGATACTAGCGGGGCGCTCAGATACGCAGTATTTT. This translates into CASSQILAGRSDTQYF. This chain links TRBV4-2 with TRBJ2-3, with 10 bases lining up with TRBD2. The V and J ends lost 3 bases and 4 bases, in that order; junction bases with no gene match: 7. Germline-derived CDR1 and CDR2 are LGHNA and YNFKEQ. This CDR3 is built from 16 residues.

This clonotype appeared a few times. The chain couples TRBV12-3 or TRBV12-4 to TRBJ2-1; D is undetermined. CDR3 length: 11 amino acids. Trimming pared 6 bases from V and 7 bases from J, leaving 7 bases between. This CDR3 is CASSPPNEQFF. The CDR3 DNA follows: TGTGCCAGCAGCCCCCCAAATGAGCAGTTCTTC.

The V call is TRBV3-1, the J call TRBJ1-2; D may be TRBD1 (5 bases). The CDR3 extends over 16 amino acids. Trimming took 0 bases from V and 8 from J, leaving 19 bases between them. Looked up from germline, CDR1 is LGHDT and CDR2 is YNNKEL (reference sequence). CDR3: CASSQDSEGTGYGYTF. The CDR3 nucleotides are TGTGCCAGCAGCCAAGATAGTGAAGGGACGGGTTACGGCTACACCTTC. Combining the CDR3 with reference TRBV3-1 and TRBJ1-2 gives the whole variable domain DTAVSQTPKYLVTQMGNDKSIKCEQNLGHDTMYWYKQDSKKFLKIMFSYNNKELIINETVPNRFSPKSPDKAHLNLHINSLELGDSAVYFCASSQDSEGTGYGYTFGSGTRLTVV.

The chain joins TRBV15 to TRBJ2-4; TRBD2 matches at 12 bases. After removal of 5 bases from V and 13 bases from J, the junction contained 15 bases not matched to a gene. This CDR3 comprises 16 residues. CDR1 and CDR2 from the germline V gene are LNHNV and YYDKDF (reference sequence). This CDR3 is CATSFRLAGALNEQYF. In nucleotides, the CDR3 is TGTGCCACCAGCTTCCGACTAGCGGGGGCTTTAAATGAGCAGTACTTC.

This chain links TRBV30 with TRBJ1-2; 7 bases line up with TRBD1. The ends lost 5 bases at V and 3 bases at J; junction bases unmatched: 6. The length of the CDR3 is 13 residues. Germline values: CDR1 GTSNPN, CDR2 SVGIG (reference sequence). CDR3 sequence reads: CAWVQGRDYGYTF. The CDR3 DNA follows: TGTGCCTGGGTACAGGGGAGGGACTATGGCTACACCTTC.

This clonotype was recorded a few times. This sequence joins TRBV24-1 and TRBJ2-1; possible D gene TRBD2, 6 bases. Trimming removed 0 bases at V and 2 bases at J, with 13 bases between. The CDR3 has 17 residues. Germline-derived CDR1 and CDR2 are KGHDR and SFDVKD. The CDR3 sequence is CATSDLRGTGPYNEQFF. The CDR3 bases are TGTGCCACCAGTGATTTGCGGGGGACGGGGCCCTACAATGAGCAGTTCTTC.

The table lists this clonotype with a count of one. At one of its ends the junction is not consistent with the germline gene, which may arise from a read error. The chain has TRBV7-9 and TRBJ2-5; 11 bases fit TRBD2. This CDR3 region has 16 residues. Germline assignment: CDR1 SEHNR and CDR2 FQNEAQ (reference sequence). CDR3 nucleotides: TGTGCCAGCAGCTTCGTTAGCGGGGGGGTCAAAGAGACCCGGTACTTC. The encoded protein is CASSFVSGGVKETRYF.

This chain links TRBV12-3 or TRBV12-4 with TRBJ2-5; possible D gene TRBD2, 6 bases. The last part of the DNA fits TRBJ2-7 better; the J call may be wrong. The CDR3 length is 14 residues. The CDR3 sequence is CASSQSRGRGEQYF. The CDR3 region has the DNA TGTGCCAGCAGCCAATCGCGGGGAAGGGGCGAGCAGTACTTC.

This clonotype was seen a handful of times. The chain links TRBV7-8 to TRBJ2-7, with 13 bases identical to TRBD2. CDR3 size: 15 residues. Trimming cost V 4 bases and J 2 bases; bases outside gene matches: 2. Germline V gives CDR1 SGHVS, CDR2 FQNEAQ. CDR3 sequence reads: CASSYGTSGAYEQYF. The CDR3, as DNA: TGTGCCAGCAGCTACGGGACTAGCGGGGCCTACGAGCAGTACTTC.

This clonotype showed up just a few times. The CDR3 sequence is CSALRTSGEQYF. The CDR3 DNA reads TGCAGTGCTCTAAGGACCAGCGGCGAGCAGTACTTC. The rearrangement uses TRBV20-1 and TRBJ2-7; D is possibly TRBD2 (5 bases). The CDR3 contains 12 residues. Per the germline V gene, CDR1 is DFQATT and CDR2 is SNEGSKA (reference sequence). V lost 5 bases and J lost 6, with 14 bases in between.

The chain combines TRBV5-1 with TRBJ1-2; D not certain. Trimming removed 4 bases from V and 4 bases from J, with 14 bases in between. CDR1 is SGHRS and CDR2 is YFSETQ in the germline V gene. The CDR3 has 14 amino acids. This chain's CDR3 is CASSPSTPSYGYTF. In DNA form, the CDR3 reads TGCGCCAGCAGCCCGTCCACGCCTAGCTATGGCTACACCTTC.

The V call is TRBV7-2, the J call TRBJ1-6, with unresolved D. The V and J ends lost 5 bases and 11 bases respectively, with 16 bases between them. CDR3 length equals 14 residues. The germline V gene has CDR1 SGHTA and CDR2 FQGNSA. CDR3 amino acids: CASSPGPGETPLHF. For the CDR3, the DNA is TGTGCCAGCAGCCCGGGCCCTGGGGAGACACCCCTCCACTTT. Full variable domain (remainder filled in from reference TRBV7-2 and TRBJ1-6): GAGVSQSPSNKVTEKGKDVELRCDPISGHTALYWYRQSLGQGLEFLIYFQGNSAPDKSGLPSDRFSAERTGGSVSTLTIQRTQQEDSAVYLCASSPGPGETPLHFGNGTRLTVT.

The chain is built from TRBV27 and TRBJ2-7; D unresolved. V was pared by 3 bases and J by 1 base, with 13 bases between. The CDR3 sequence is 15 residues long. The germline V gene encodes CDR1 MNHEY and CDR2 SMNVEV (reference sequence). The CDR3 is CASSFSPRGSYEQYF. The CDR3 DNA sequence: TGTGCCAGCAGTTTCTCCCCGCGAGGTTCCTACGAGCAGTACTTC.

The chain employs TRBV5-1 and TRBJ2-1; 7 nucleotides align to TRBD2. CDR3 size: 17 residues. J gave up 10 bases and V 2 bases, and 18 bases lay outside the gene matches. Germline V gene lookup returns CDR1 SGHRS and CDR2 YFSETQ. The CDR3 reads CASSFRNRDAGVGEQFF. The CDR3 DNA is TGCGCCAGCAGCTTCAGAAACCGGGACGCGGGGGTAGGGGAGCAGTTCTTC.

The chain combines TRBV4-2 with TRBJ2-3; TRBD1 or TRBD2 may be the D gene (5 bases each). V was cut by 0 bases and J by 1 base, with 11 bases left in between. Per the germline V gene, CDR1 is LGHNA and CDR2 is YNFKEQ. CDR3 size: 16 residues. This chain's CDR3 is CASSQDPQGGTDTQYF. For the CDR3, the DNA is TGTGCCAGCAGCCAAGACCCCCAGGGAGGCACAGATACGCAGTATTTT.

This clonotype was counted between two and nine times. This chain joins TRBV2 and TRBJ1-5, with D possibly matching TRBD1 (6 bases). V shed 6 bases and J shed 0 bases, with 9 bases lying between them. CDR3 size: 14 residues. Germline V gene sequence: CDR1 SNHLY, CDR2 FYNNEI. CDR3 region: CASSRQVSNQPQHF. CDR3 in DNA: TGTGCCAGCAGCCGACAGGTTAGCAATCAGCCCCAGCATTTT.

As concerns this clonotype: A read error is possible here, since a much larger clone lies one base away. CDR3 sequence reads: CSAPDRGRGNTF. CDR3 nucleotide sequence: TGCAGTGCCCCGGACAGGGGAAGAGGCAACACCTTC. The chain has TRBV20-1 and TRBJ1-2, with 9 bases matching TRBD1. J was trimmed by 12 bases and V by 6 bases; bases with no gene match: 11. This CDR3 spans 12 amino acids. Germline CDR1 and CDR2: DFQATT and SNEGSKA (reference sequence).

V and J are TRBV28 and TRBJ2-5; TRBD2 matches at 9 bases. The CDR3 sequence is 16 residues long. Trimming took 5 bases from V and 0 from J; bases not matched to a gene: 7. Germline V gives CDR1 MDHEN, CDR2 SYDVKM. CDR3 nucleotide sequence: TGTGCCAGCAGTCCACCCCTAGCGGGGTACCAAGAGACCCAGTACTTC. Translated, it gives CASSPPLAGYQETQYF.

The CDR3 nucleotides read TGTGCCAGCAGCATAGGGTACCCCAACTACGAGCAGTACTTC. It yields the protein CASSIGYPNYEQYF. The chain joins TRBV2 to TRBJ2-7; D is unclear. V was pared by 6 bases and J by 3 bases, with 15 bases between. The CDR3 has 14 amino acids. Per germline, CDR1 SNHLY and CDR2 FYNNEI.

This clonotype was seen a handful of times. The V and J genes are TRBV9 and TRBJ1-5, with 8 bases lining up with TRBD1. Trimming at V came to 7 bases and at J to 9 bases, leaving 6 bases not matched to a gene. The CDR3 is 12 amino acids. Germline V gene sequence: CDR1 SGDLS, CDR2 YYNGEE. In nucleotides, the CDR3 is TGTGCCAGCGGACAGGGCCTCGGGCCCCAGCATTTT. Translated, it gives CASGQGLGPQHF.

The CDR3 nucleotides are TGCAGCGTTGAATTTGGACTTATGAACACTGAAGCTTTCTTT. Translating it yields CSVEFGLMNTEAFF. The gene calls are TRBV29-1 and TRBJ1-1; no clear D. Trimming removed 2 bases at V and 0 bases at J, with 10 bases between. Germline loops: CDR1 SQVTM, CDR2 ANQGSEA. CDR3 length: 14 amino acids.

The rearrangement uses TRBV4-2 and TRBJ2-3; maybe TRBD2 (6 bases). The CDR3 length is 14 residues. The V and J ends lost 2 bases and 6 bases respectively, with 12 bases between them. Looked up from germline, CDR1 is LGHNA and CDR2 is YNFKEQ. The CDR3 DNA follows: TGTGCCAGCAGCCAACTAGAACGGGGGGATACGCAGTATTTT. It codes for CASSQLERGDTQYF.

The gene calls are TRBV12-3 or TRBV12-4 and TRBJ1-5, with 10 bases identical to TRBD1. This CDR3 comprises 18 residues. The trim removed 4 bases at V and 2 bases at J, leaving 11 bases unmatched. As DNA, the CDR3 is TGTGCCAGCAGTTCAGCGGGACAGGGGTATTATGGCAATCAGCCCCAGCATTTT. Amino acids: CASSSAGQGYYGNQPQHF.

The V and J genes are TRBV12-3 or TRBV12-4 and TRBJ1-1; D is undetermined. With 5 bases removed from V and 8 bases from J, the gap between germline ends came to 15 bases. The length of the CDR3 is 13 residues. The CDR3 protein is CASSVGPNLEAFF. CDR3 DNA sequence: TGTGCCAGCAGTGTAGGACCGAACCTAGAAGCTTTCTTT.